A single TCR beta chain is shown here with its context. This clone has only a few counts. What antigen it recognizes has not been identified. The record has no base qualities; no much larger clone is one base away. The CDR1 and CDR2 encoded by the germline V gene (reference sequence) are SGHNT and YYREEE. For this chain, trimming is 1 base at the V end and 8 bases at the J end, and the number of junction bases without a gene match is 8. Inclusive of the bounding cysteine and phenylalanine, the CDR3 is 15 residues long. The kept DNA is CDR3 alone, 45 bases in frame from the first base. The entry originates in a study of cytomegalovirus exposure and HLA in healthy donors (dated by TCRdb to about 2017). Looking at the study overall: In an earlier analysis of under 750 of the donors, 276 Gb of sequence data and 100 million or so unique TCR beta sequences from about 179 million T cells were reported. An early release that covered fewer than 750 HLA-typed donors contained about 300 gigabases of sequencing data and tens of millions of unique TCR sequences. Of the 398 genotyped donors, about 84% fell in the genetic ancestry cluster associated with self-reported Caucasian donors. The study aimed to test whether signatures of past pathogen exposure could be identified by cataloging public T cell receptors. The T cell repertoires of 550 to 850 subjects were profiled by immunosequencing and related to cytomegalovirus serostatus. In addition to the first cohort of about 650 subjects, a separate validation cohort of under 150 different subjects was used. High-throughput TCR immunosequencing, statistical association of individual TCRs with disease status, and machine learning were combined to predict cytomegalovirus infection status. A later analysis re-examined previously published TCR beta repertoires from more than 550 donors and added high-resolution HLA genotyping to investigate patterns of TCR occurrence. The later analysis used no new phenotypic data to find candidate immune exposures, relying instead on TCR beta sequences and their occurrence across donors. An earlier analysis of about 600 of the donors used high-throughput TCR beta sequencing to judge whether each TCR beta V gene segment behaved as functional or pseudogenic. Donor age, sex, ethnicity and CMV serostatus were collected together with the repertoire data. In a later genetic analysis, genome-wide SNP genotypes for about three fifths of the roughly 670 donors were used, and that subset was treated as a discovery cohort. Every repertoire in the discovery cohort had been generated on one and the same sequencing platform. Class I and class II HLA loci were covered by the typing at four-digit resolution. Typing coverage varied by locus: 629-630 donors for A, B, C, DRB1 and DQB1; 500 to 550 for DQA1; more than 600 for DPA1; approximately 450 for DPB1. About five DR-DQ haplotypes were treated as single units for association and clustering because of strong linkage in the cohort. Among 300 to 450 genotyped donors of the cohort, an average of roughly 240,000 unique TCR beta nucleotide sequences were sequenced per donor, about a sixth of them non-productive.

Library creation used the immunoSEQ multiplex PCR assay. The multiplex PCR relied on a mix of 60 forward primers for TCR Vbeta segments and 13 reverse primers for TCR Jbeta segments. A multiplex PCR assay on genomic DNA amplified the CDR3 region of rearranged TCR beta genes. On the Illumina HiSeq System, the amplified TCR beta libraries were sequenced as 87-base-pair reads. Turning to the authors' computational methods: In a later analysis, tens of millions of unique TCR beta chains were counted across the 500 to 700 repertoires, and around 10 million of these chains were shared by at least two donors. Raw reads were error-corrected and collapsed into unique sequences by a nearest-neighbor algorithm in which closely related sequences were merged to remove PCR and sequencing errors. CDR3 sequences were aligned to IMGT reference sequences to assign V, D and J gene segments. For a sequence to be retained, at least a six-nucleotide match to both a V gene segment and a J gene segment was required. A rearrangement counted as productive if the CDR3 had no stop codons and remained in frame with V and J, and every other rearrangement counted as non-productive. CDR3 was defined according to IMGT convention as the region running from the second conserved V-encoded cysteine to the conserved J-encoded phenylalanine. The earlier analysis of about 610 of the donors excluded sequences that lacked an unambiguous match to a single V gene segment. An earlier analysis of about 600 of the donors called V segments functional above 56.7% productive rearrangements and segregating when the between-donor standard deviation exceeded 5%. A statistical classification framework was built to diagnose cytomegalovirus status from the catalog of TCR beta chain sequences. A later analysis assigned V and J genes by comparing TCR nucleotide sequences with IMGT/GENE-DB human TR gene sequences. The TCRdist pipeline was used in a later analysis to assign CDR3 sequences and most-parsimonious VDJ recombination scenarios. In a later analysis, each TCR beta chain was defined by its CDR3 amino acid sequence together with its V-gene family, and reads lacking a unique V-gene family were excluded. In a later analysis, approximately 640 highly shared, low-generation-probability nucleotide sequences were removed to address suspected cross-contamination and a sequencing artifact. A later analysis calculated a clonal expansion index for each public chain from normalized within-repertoire ranks of inferred template counts. In a later analysis, generation probabilities were computed using a VDJ recombination model fitted to out-of-frame rearrangements, and the results were checked against IGoR. A later analysis scored TCR-TCR, TCR-HLA and TCR-CMV co-occurrence with hypergeometric tests, applying a repertoire-size bias correction to TCR pairs. False discovery rates were estimated in a later analysis by permuting HLA or CMV assignments 20 times. In a later analysis, co-occurring TCRs were grouped using DBSCAN, and TCRdist sequence similarity was added for clustering within HLA-allele-positive subsets. For co-occurrence clustering, repertoires with fewer than 30,000 or more than 120,000 public chains were excluded, along with roughly 5 repertoires with anomalous nucleotide sharing. TCRdb holds this immuneACCESS table with in-frame rearrangements only. Some clones are missing; in checked studies, unresolved V genes explain under half, and the rest has no known cause. V and J calls and clone size come straight from that table; D and trimming were deduced from the DNA. The table for this sample lists roughly 18,000 clones; about 74% of them were counted only once. The ten largest clonotypes hold about 4% of the sample.

What the study reported, not specific to this receptor: The earlier analysis of fewer than 750 of the donors excluded fewer than 20 rarely observed V segments, including chromosome 9 orphons, because counts were too low. When HLA alleles, especially DR and DQ, strongly co-occurred, attributing TCR associations to individual alleles was difficult. In a later analysis, the rate of TCR association differed among HLA loci, with DRB1 alleles having the most associated TCRs and HLA-C alleles having the fewest. A further reported finding was that TCR beta sequences accurately predicted the HLA-A and HLA-B alleles for most subjects in the first cohort. The cohort was sequenced for TCR beta chains only, and without alpha or paired-chain data the features that could be detected were limited. In a later genetic analysis, fewer N-insertions in productive TCRs were reported among donors in an Asian-associated ancestry cluster than the 666-donor mean. Correlated functional status among segregating V segments might be attributable to linkage disequilibrium, but an unknown experimental factor could not be ruled out. An association between a missense DCLRE1C variant and V-gene and J-gene trimming of TCR beta chains was found in a later genetic analysis and replicated in an independent cohort. Some IMGT-functional V segments, including TRBV6-2 and TRBV6-3, could not be distinguished by the 87-base-pair reads and were therefore excluded. Compared with equally common non-associated chains, HLA-associated TCR beta chains in a later analysis were more clonally expanded and had lower generation probabilities. In vitro tests confirmed that a few of the cytomegalovirus-associated TCR beta chains recognize cytomegalovirus antigens. In both the original and validation cohorts, the classifier was reported to diagnose cytomegalovirus status with high specificity and sensitivity. In a later analysis, most CMV-associated TCR beta chains were found to appear HLA-restricted, with HLA associations seemingly driven largely by CMV exposure. In a later analysis, more than 15,000 TCR beta sequences were associated with specific HLA alleles at a false discovery rate of 0.05. According to the authors, the approach could potentially be generalized to other disease states and immunological phenotypes. CMV serostatus was the only immune exposure information available for the cohort. An earlier analysis of some 590 of the donors showed that most TCR beta V segments appeared in productive rearrangements either about 87% or about 30% of the time, which broadly matched IMGT annotations. A cluster of highly shared sequence variants was judged likely to be a technical artifact of the sequencing pipeline. The study gave a list of around 170 TCR beta chains associated with cytomegalovirus. Presence/absence analyses assumed roughly uniform sequencing depth across donors, an assumption that may not hold. In a later analysis, several top co-occurrence clusters were reported to appear linked to parvovirus B19, influenza, CMV and Epstein-Barr virus. HLA typing was unavailable for some donors at each locus, so association tests used only the typed subset. Most TCR sequences were observed very rarely across donors, whereas some public TCRs were present in many individuals.

In total, 600 or so healthy bone marrow donors made up the cohort. At the time of sampling, every cohort member was nominally healthy, though immune exposures that went unrecorded were likely present. The donor was CMV seronegative and was included in the group of approximately 350 seronegative cohort members. Every donor gave a peripheral blood sample, and the peripheral blood mononuclear cells from that sample were used for TCR beta sequencing. The Qiagen DNeasy Blood Extraction Kit was used to extract genomic DNA from the blood cell samples. This chain joins TRBV5-4 to TRBJ2-1, and 8 junction bases match TRBD2. Sequenced input: PBMCs. This TCR was recovered from a man aged 18 to 30 in good health and CMV-seronegative. This receptor has the CDR3 CASSLLGTSADEQFF. The nucleotide sequence is TGTGCCAGCAGCTTGTTAGGGACTAGTGCGGATGAGCAGTTCTTC.